A few counts support the clone carrying this T cell receptor (beta chain). No antigen is known for it. Peripheral blood samples of 9 to 10 milliliters were drawn from each donor. Alongside a J-beta primer mix, a sample-barcoded 5' primer served in a second PCR lasting about 7 to 12 cycles. TCRdb processed the 5' RACE reads anew with MiXCR; each CDR3 protein has one entry. The sample comprises around 750,000 distinct CDR3 sequences, less than 70% of which are singletons, and about 38% rests with the top ten. Per the germline V gene, CDR1 is SGHAT and CDR2 is FQNNGV. CDR3 length equals 15 residues. J was trimmed by 1 base and V by 2 bases; bases with no gene match: 3. The sample belongs to a study of blood T cells in healthy people across ages. General study results and limits: Donor CMV status, an unknown factor, possibly confounded changes in expanded clonotypes. Naive T cell percentage showed a strong correlation with TCR beta diversity. Long-lived and aged donors differed, with more naive CD4+ cells and higher diversity in the long-lived.

This chain links TRBV11-2 with TRBJ2-3, with 7 bases lining up with TRBD2. The sample was blood. The TCR was taken from a man older than 75 in good health. The CDR3 bases are TGTGCCAGCAGCTTACGGGCGGGGGGCACAGATACGCAGTATTTT. It is translated as CASSLRAGGTDTQYF.